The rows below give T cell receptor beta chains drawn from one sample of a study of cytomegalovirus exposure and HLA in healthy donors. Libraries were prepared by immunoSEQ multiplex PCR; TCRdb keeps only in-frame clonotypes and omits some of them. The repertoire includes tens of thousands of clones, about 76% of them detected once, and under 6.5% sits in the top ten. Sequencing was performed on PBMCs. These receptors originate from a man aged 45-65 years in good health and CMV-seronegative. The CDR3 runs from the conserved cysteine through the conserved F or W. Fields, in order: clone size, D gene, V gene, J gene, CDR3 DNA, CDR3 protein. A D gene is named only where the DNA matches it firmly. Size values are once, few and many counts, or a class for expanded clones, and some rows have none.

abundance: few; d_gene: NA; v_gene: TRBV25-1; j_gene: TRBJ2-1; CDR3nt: TGTGCCAGCAGTGGCGTAGCGCGGGGTGAGCAGTTCTTC; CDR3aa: CASSGVARGEQFF
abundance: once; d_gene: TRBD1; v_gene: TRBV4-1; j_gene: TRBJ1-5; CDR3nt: TGCGCCAGCAGCCACAGACAGGGTGACCAGCCCCAGCATTTT; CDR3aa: CASSHRQGDQPQHF
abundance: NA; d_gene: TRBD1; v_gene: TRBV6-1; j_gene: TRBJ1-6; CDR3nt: TGTGCCAGCACCTGGACAGGCACTAATTCACCCCTCCACTTT; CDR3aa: CASTWTGTNSPLHF
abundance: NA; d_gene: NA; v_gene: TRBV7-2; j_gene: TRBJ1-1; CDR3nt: TGTGCCGTACATATGGGAGGAGGGCCGAACACTGAAGCTTTCTTT; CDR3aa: CAVHMGGGPNTEAFF
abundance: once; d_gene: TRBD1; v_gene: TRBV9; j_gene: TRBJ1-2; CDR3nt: TGTGCCAGCAGCGCCCGGACAGGGTATGGCTACACCTTC; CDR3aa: CASSARTGYGYTF
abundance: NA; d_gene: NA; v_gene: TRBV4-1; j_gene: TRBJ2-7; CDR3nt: TGCGCCAGCAGCCAAGGAATTGAGGGAATGGAGCAGTACTTC; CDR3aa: CASSQGIEGMEQYF
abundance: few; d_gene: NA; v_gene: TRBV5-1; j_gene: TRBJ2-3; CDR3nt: TGCGCCAGCAGCCCGGACAGCACTAGCACAGATACGCAGTATTTT; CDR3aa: CASSPDSTSTDTQYF
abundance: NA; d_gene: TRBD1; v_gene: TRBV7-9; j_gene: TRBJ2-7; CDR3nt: TGTTCCAGCAGTGGGACAGAGTGGTACGAGCAGTACTTC; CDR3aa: CSSSGTEWYEQYF
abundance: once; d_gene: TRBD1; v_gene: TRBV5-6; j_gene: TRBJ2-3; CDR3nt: TGTGCCAGCAGCGACACAGGGGCCCGAGTCACAGATACGCAGTATTTT; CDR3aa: CASSDTGARVTDTQYF
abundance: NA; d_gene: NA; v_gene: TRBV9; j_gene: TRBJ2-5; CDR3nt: TGTGCCAGCAGCGTAGCAGGGCAAGAGACCCAGTACTTC; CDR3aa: CASSVAGQETQYF
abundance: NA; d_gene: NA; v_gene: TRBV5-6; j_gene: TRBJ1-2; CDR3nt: TGTGCCACTAGGAATCTCTACGACGGCTACACCTTC; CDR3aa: CATRNLYDGYTF
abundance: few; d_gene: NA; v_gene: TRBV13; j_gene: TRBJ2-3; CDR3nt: TGTGCCAGCAGCTTAGATAGAGGTACCCTCACAGATACGCAGTATTTT; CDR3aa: CASSLDRGTLTDTQYF
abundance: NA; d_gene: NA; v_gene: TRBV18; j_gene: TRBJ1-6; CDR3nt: TGTGCCAGCTCACCACCGGGAGGGGCCAACTATAATTCACCCCTCCACTTT; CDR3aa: CASSPPGGANYNSPLHF
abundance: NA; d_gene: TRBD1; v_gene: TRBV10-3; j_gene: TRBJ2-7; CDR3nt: TGTGCCATCGCGGGACAGGGGTACTACGAGCAGTACTTC; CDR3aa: CAIAGQGYYEQYF
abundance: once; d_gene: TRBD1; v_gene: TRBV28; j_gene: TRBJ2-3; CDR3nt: TGTGCCAGCAGTCGGCGGGACAGGGGGCCATCAGATACGCAGTATTTT; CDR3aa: CASSRRDRGPSDTQYF
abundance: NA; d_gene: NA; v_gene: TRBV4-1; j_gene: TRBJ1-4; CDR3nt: TGCGCCAGCAGCCAAGATGAGGAGGCTTCGGGATGGGAAAAACTGTTTTTT; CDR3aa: CASSQDEEASGWEKLFF
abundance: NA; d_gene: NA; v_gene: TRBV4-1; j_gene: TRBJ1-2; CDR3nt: TGCGCCAGCAGTCACAAGGGGGGGAACTATGGCTACACCTTC; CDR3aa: CASSHKGGNYGYTF
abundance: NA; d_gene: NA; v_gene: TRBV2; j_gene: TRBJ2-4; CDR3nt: TGTGCCAGCAAGATGCGGGAAGGGCCAGCCAACATTCAGTACTTC; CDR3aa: CASKMREGPANIQYF
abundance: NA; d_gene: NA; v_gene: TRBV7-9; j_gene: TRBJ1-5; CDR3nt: TGTGCCAGCAGTGAGGGGGTGGGTAGCAATCAGCCCCAGCATTTT; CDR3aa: CASSEGVGSNQPQHF
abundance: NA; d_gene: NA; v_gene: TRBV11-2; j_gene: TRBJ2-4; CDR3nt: TGTGCCAGCAGCGAATTCAGAGGGTCCAAAAACATTCAGTACTTC; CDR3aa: CASSEFRGSKNIQYF
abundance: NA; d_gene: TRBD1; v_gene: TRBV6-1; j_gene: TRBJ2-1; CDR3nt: TGTGCCAGCGGACAGGGGGGTTACAATGAGCAGTTCTTC; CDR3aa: CASGQGGYNEQFF
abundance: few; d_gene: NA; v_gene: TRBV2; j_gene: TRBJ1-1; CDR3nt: TGTGCCAGCCACCTCGGGGGGGCTGTCGTTGAAGCTTTCTTT; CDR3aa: CASHLGGAVVEAFF
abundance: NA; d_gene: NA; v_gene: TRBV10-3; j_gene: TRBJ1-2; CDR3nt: TGTGCCATCAGCTTGACGACGGGGAGCTACACCTTC; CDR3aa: CAISLTTGSYTF
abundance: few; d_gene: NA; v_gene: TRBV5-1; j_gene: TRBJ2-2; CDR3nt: TGCGCCAGCAGCTTGGCGGCAGGCCTCACCGGGGAGCTGTTTTTT; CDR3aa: CASSLAAGLTGELFF
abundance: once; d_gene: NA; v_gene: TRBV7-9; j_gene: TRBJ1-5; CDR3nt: TGTGCCAGCAGCTCCTACAATCAGCCCCAGCATTTT; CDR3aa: CASSSYNQPQHF
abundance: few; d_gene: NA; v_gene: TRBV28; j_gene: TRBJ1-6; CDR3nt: TGTGCCAGCAGTTCTGGAGGGTCGAAATCACCCCTCCACTTT; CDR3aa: CASSSGGSKSPLHF
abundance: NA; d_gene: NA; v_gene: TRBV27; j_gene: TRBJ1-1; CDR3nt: TGTGCCAGCAGGTTACAGGGCCAGTACACTGAAGCTTTCTTT; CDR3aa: CASRLQGQYTEAFF
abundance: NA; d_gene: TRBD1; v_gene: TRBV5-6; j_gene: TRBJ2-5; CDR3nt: TGTGCCAGCAGCCCCGGACAGGGATTTATGGTGACCCAGTACTTC; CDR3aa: CASSPGQGFMVTQYF
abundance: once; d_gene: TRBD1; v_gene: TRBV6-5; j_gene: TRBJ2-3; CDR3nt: TGTGCCAGCAGTTACCGACAGGGTACAGATACGCAGTATTTT; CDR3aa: CASSYRQGTDTQYF
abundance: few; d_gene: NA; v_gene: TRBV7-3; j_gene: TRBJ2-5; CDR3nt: TGTGCCAGCAGCCCTCGAATGGGAGTCCAAGAGACCCAGTACTTC; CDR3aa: CASSPRMGVQETQYF
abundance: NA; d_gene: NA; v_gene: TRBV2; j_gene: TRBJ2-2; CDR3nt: TGTGCCAGCTGGCGGGAAGTTTCATGGAACACCGGGGAGCTGTTTTTT; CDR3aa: CASWREVSWNTGELFF
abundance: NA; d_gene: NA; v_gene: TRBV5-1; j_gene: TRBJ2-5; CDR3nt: TGCGCCAGCAGCTTGCTGGGCGCCCCCCAAGAGACCCAGTACTTC; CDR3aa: CASSLLGAPQETQYF
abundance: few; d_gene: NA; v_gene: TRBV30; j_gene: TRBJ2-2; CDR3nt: TGTGCCTGGGTCCGAGGGTTCGGGGAGCTGTTTTTT; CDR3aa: CAWVRGFGELFF
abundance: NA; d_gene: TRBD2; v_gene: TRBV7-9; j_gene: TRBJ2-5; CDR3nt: TGTTCCAGCACTAACGGATCCGGGGGGAGAGAGACCCAGTACTTC; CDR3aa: CSSTNGSGGRETQYF
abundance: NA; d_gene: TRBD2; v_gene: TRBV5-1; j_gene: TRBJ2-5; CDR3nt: TGCGCCAGCAGCTTGGGGGAACTAGCGGGGGTCAAACAAGAGACCCAGTACTTC; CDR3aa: CASSLGELAGVKQETQYF
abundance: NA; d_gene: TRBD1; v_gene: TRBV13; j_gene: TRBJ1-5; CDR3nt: TGTGCCAGCAGCTTTAGGGACAGGTGGGGCAATCAGCCCCAGCATTTT; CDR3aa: CASSFRDRWGNQPQHF
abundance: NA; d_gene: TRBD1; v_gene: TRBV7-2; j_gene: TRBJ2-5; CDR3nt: TGTGCCAGCAGCCTGGGACAGGGCGAAGAGACCCAGTACTTC; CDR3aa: CASSLGQGEETQYF
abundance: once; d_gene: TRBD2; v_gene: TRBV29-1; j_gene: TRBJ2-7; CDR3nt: TGCAGCGTTCAGACTAGCGGGGGGGCAGGATACGAGCAGTACTTC; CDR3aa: CSVQTSGGAGYEQYF
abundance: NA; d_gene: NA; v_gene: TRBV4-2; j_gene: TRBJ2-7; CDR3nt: TGTGCCAGCAGCCAAGATGAAGCGGGTACTTCCGAGCAGTACTTC; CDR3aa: CASSQDEAGTSEQYF
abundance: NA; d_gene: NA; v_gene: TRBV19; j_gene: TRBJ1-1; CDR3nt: TGTGCCAGTAGTACGGGCGGGGGACGGACTGAAGCTTTCTTT; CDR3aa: CASSTGGGRTEAFF
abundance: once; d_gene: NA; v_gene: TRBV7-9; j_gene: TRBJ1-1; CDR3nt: TGTGCCAGCAGCGTAGACTATCGGCAGTATGAAGCTTTCTTT; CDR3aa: CASSVDYRQYEAFF
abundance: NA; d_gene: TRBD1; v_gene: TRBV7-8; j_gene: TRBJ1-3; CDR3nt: TGTGCCAGCAGCTTGGTTAGGACAGGAAGCTCTGGAAACACCATATATTTT; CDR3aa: CASSLVRTGSSGNTIYF
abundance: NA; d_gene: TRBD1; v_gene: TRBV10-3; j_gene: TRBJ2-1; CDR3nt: TGTGCCATCAGGGGGACAGGGGGACATGAGCAGTTCTTC; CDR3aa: CAIRGTGGHEQFF
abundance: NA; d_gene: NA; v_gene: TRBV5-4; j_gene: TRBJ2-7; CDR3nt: TGTGCCAGCAGCTCCGGTGCGCCCGAGCAGTACTTC; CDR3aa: CASSSGAPEQYF
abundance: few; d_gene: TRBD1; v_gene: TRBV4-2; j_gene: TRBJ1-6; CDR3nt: TGTGCCAGCAGCCCTCTGACAGGGGATAATTCACCCCTCCACTTT; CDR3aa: CASSPLTGDNSPLHF
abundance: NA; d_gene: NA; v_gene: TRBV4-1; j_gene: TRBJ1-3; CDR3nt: TGCGCCAGCAGCCTCCCCAGCGGGTCTGGAAACACCATATATTTT; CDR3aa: CASSLPSGSGNTIYF
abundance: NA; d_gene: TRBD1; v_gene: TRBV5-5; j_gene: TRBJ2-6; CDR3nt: TGTGCCAGCAGCTTGGATCTGGACAGGGTCTCTGGGGCCAACGTCCTGACTTTC; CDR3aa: CASSLDLDRVSGANVLTF
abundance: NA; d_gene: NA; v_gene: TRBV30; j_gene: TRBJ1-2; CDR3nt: TGTGCCCTTACAACCCTCTATGGCTACACCTTC; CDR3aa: CALTTLYGYTF
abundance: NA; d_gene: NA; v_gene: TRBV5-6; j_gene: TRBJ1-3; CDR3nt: TGTGCCAGCAGCTTGGGACTGGGCTCTGGAAACACCATATATTTT; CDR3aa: CASSLGLGSGNTIYF
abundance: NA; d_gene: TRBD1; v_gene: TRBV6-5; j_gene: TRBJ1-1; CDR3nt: TGTGCCAGCAGTTCACGGACAGGGGTGATGAACACTGAAGCTTTCTTT; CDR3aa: CASSSRTGVMNTEAFF
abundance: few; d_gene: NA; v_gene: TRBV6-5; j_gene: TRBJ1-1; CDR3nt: TGTGCCAGCGTCAGGGGCAGATTGAACACTGAAGCTTTCTTT; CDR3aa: CASVRGRLNTEAFF
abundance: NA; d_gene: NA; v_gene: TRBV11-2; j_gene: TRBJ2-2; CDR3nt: TGTGCCAGCAGCTTGAGGCGAGCGAACACCGGGGAGCTGTTTTTT; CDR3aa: CASSLRRANTGELFF